This is a list of T cell receptor beta chains from one sample in a study of T cell repertoires in ileal Crohn's disease. Sequencing used immunoSEQ multiplex PCR; TCRdb keeps in-frame clones, though not all of them. Among around 15,000 clones listed, 85% to 95% were seen once. Specimen: ileal tissue. The origin of the receptors is an adult with Crohn's disease. CDR3s include the opening cysteine and the closing phenylalanine or tryptophan. The D gene is left open where the match is weak. The size field is filled for only some rows; it gives once, few, many or a size class.

>TRBD1|TRBJ1-6|TRBV12-5|NA
TGTGCTAGTGGTACGGGACAGGGTAATTCACCCCTCCACTTT
CASGTGQGNSPLHF
>NA|TRBJ2-7|TRBV10-3|NA
TGTGCCATCCTGAAGTTGGAGAACTACGAGCAGTACTTC
CAILKLENYEQYF
>NA|TRBJ2-1|TRBV5-5|NA
TGTGCCAGCAGCCGCGACAGGTACAATGAGCAGTTCTTC
CASSRDRYNEQFF
>TRBD1|TRBJ2-4|TRBV7-2|NA
TGTGCCAGCAGCAATTATCCCGACAGGGTCAAAAACATTCAGTACTTC
CASSNYPDRVKNIQYF
>TRBD1|TRBJ2-3|TRBV30|NA
TGTGCCTTGAAGGGGGCTCTTAGCACAGATACGCAGTATTTT
CALKGALSTDTQYF
>NA|TRBJ2-5|TRBV27|NA
TGTGCCAGCAGTTTACGGGTGGGTATGTCGGAGACCCAGTACTTC
CASSLRVGMSETQYF
>TRBD1|TRBJ1-4|TRBV10-3|NA
TGTGCCATCAGTGAGGGACAGGGGGATGAAAAACTGTTTTTT
CAISEGQGDEKLFF
>NA|TRBJ2-1|TRBV6-1|NA
TGTGCCAGCAGTGAGAGGGGCTTTGCGGGGAGCTCCTACAATGAGCAGTTCTTC
CASSERGFAGSSYNEQFF
>TRBD1|TRBJ1-1|TRBV29-1|NA
TGCAGCGTTGCAGGGGGCCGGGGCACTGAAGCTTTCTTT
CSVAGGRGTEAFF
>TRBD2|TRBJ2-1|TRBV7-2|NA
TGTGCCAGCAGCTTAGGGGCGGGGGGGCTCGCAGAGCAGTTCTTC
CASSLGAGGLAEQFF
>TRBD2|TRBJ2-3|TRBV5-6|NA
TGTGCCAGCAGCTATAGCGGGGGATCAGATACGCAGTATTTT
CASSYSGGSDTQYF
>NA|TRBJ2-2|TRBV30|NA
TGTGCCTGGAATCTCGGCGGGTCCGGGGAGCTGTTTTTT
CAWNLGGSGELFF
>NA|TRBJ2-3|TRBV7-8|NA
TGTGCCAGCAGCTTAGCCCTCACAGATACGCAGTATTTT
CASSLALTDTQYF
>TRBD2|TRBJ2-1|TRBV5-1|NA
TGCGCCAGCAGCTGGAGGCCAGCGGGGGGGCTCGATGAGCAGTTCTTC
CASSWRPAGGLDEQFF
>NA|TRBJ1-2|TRBV6-6|NA
TGTGCCAGCACCCAGACCCAGGGTTCTTATGGCTACACCTTC
CASTQTQGSYGYTF
>TRBD2|TRBJ2-5|TRBV5-1|NA
TGCGCCAGCAGCTCGGAACCAGCGGGGGGGCAAGAGACCCAGTACTTC
CASSSEPAGGQETQYF
>TRBD1|TRBJ2-2|TRBV7-8|once
TGTGCCAGCAGCGGACTGATAGGGGGCGGTGTTGCCGGGAAGCTGTTTTTT
CASSGLIGGGVAGKLFF
>NA|TRBJ1-2|TRBV4-2|few
TGTGCCAGCAGCCAAGAAGGGGCGGCTAACTATGGCTACACCTTC
CASSQEGAANYGYTF
>NA|TRBJ2-1|TRBV19|NA
TGTGCCAGTAGTATAGACCACAACTCCTACAATGAGCAGTTCTTC
CASSIDHNSYNEQFF
>NA|TRBJ1-5|TRBV11-2|NA
TGTGCCAGCAGCTCCGAACTCGGGGCCCAGCATTTT
CASSSELGAQHF
>TRBD2|TRBJ2-3|TRBV2|NA
TGTGCCAGCAGGCTCGTTAGCGGGGGGGCGTTGTCCACAGATACGCAGTATTTT
CASRLVSGGALSTDTQYF
>NA|TRBJ2-7|TRBV7-9|NA
TGTGCCAGCAGCACCCCGGGGGTGGGCAGGAGCTCCTACGAGCAGTACTTC
CASSTPGVGRSSYEQYF
>NA|TRBJ2-2|TRBV2|NA
TGTGCCAGCAGTAGGGGGGGGACCGGGGAGCTGTTTTTT
CASSRGGTGELFF
>NA|TRBJ1-1|TRBV29-1|NA
TGCAGCGTACCGTCAGCGGGGGACACTGAAGCTTTCTTT
CSVPSAGDTEAFF
>NA|TRBJ2-1|TRBV7-6|NA
TGTGCCAGCAGCTCCTTTACAGGTGCGAGGAGAAATGAGCAGTTCTTC
CASSSFTGARRNEQFF
>NA|TRBJ1-3|TRBV7-9|NA
TGTGCCAGCAGCTTAGACATTAACTCTGGAAACACCATATATTTT
CASSLDINSGNTIYF
>TRBD2|TRBJ2-7|TRBV5-4|NA
TGTGCCAGCAGCCGAGGACTACTAGCGGGGGGGCCGAGGGAGCAGTACTTC
CASSRGLLAGGPREQYF
>NA|TRBJ2-1|TRBV7-2|NA
TGTGCCAGCAGCCCCAATAGGGCGGGGTCCTACAATGAGCAGTTCTTC
CASSPNRAGSYNEQFF
>TRBD1|TRBJ1-4|TRBV7-2|once
TGTGCCAGCAGCTCAAGGGCCGGGACAGGGAATGAAAAACTGTTTTTT
CASSSRAGTGNEKLFF
>TRBD1|TRBJ1-1|TRBV5-1|NA
TGCGCCAGCAGCGGTACAGGGGCGGGTCGGACTGAAGCTTTCTTT
CASSGTGAGRTEAFF
>NA|TRBJ1-2|TRBV7-9|once
TGTGCCAGCAGCTTAGAGGAGGAGAACTATGGCTACACCTTC
CASSLEEENYGYTF
>NA|TRBJ2-1|TRBV4-3|NA
TGCGCCAGCAGCCAACTGAGGGAGTACAATGAGCAGTTCTTC
CASSQLREYNEQFF
>TRBD2|TRBJ2-7|TRBV4-1|few
TGCGCCAGCAGCCGCGGGGGGGAGCAGTACTTC
CASSRGGEQYF
>TRBD2|TRBJ2-1|TRBV12-5|NA
TGTGCTAGTGGTTTGACTAGCGGGGGGGCAGTGCCCAATGAGCAGTTCTTC
CASGLTSGGAVPNEQFF
>NA|TRBJ2-5|TRBV7-6|NA
TGTGCCAGCAGCCCAGGGGACCAAGAGACCCAGTACTTC
CASSPGDQETQYF
>NA|TRBJ2-7|TRBV9|NA
TGTGCCAGCAGCCCAGGTCGGAGGGCTTCCTACGAGCAGTACTTC
CASSPGRRASYEQYF
>NA|TRBJ2-3|TRBV5-1|NA
TGCGCCAGCAGCCCGGGACTTAACACAGATACGCAGTATTTT
CASSPGLNTDTQYF
>TRBD2|TRBJ2-5|TRBV27|NA
TGTGCCAGCAGTCCCCCCCCGACTAGCGGGGGGGGATTGCAAGAGACCCAGTACTTC
CASSPPPTSGGGLQETQYF
>TRBD1|TRBJ2-7|TRBV4-1|NA
TGCGCCAGCAGCCAAGAAGGAATGGGACAGTCTAACGAGCAGTACTTC
CASSQEGMGQSNEQYF
>TRBD2|TRBJ2-7|TRBV30|NA
TGTGCCTGGAGTGTTGGGGGGGTTACCTACGAGCAGTACTTC
CAWSVGGVTYEQYF
>NA|TRBJ1-1|TRBV4-1|NA
TGCGCCAGCAGCCAAGGACCCGACACCCCTGAAGCTTTCTTT
CASSQGPDTPEAFF
>TRBD1|TRBJ2-2|TRBV5-1|NA
TGCGCCAGCAGCAGGACAGGGGCGAACACCGGGGAGCTGTTTTTT
CASSRTGANTGELFF
>NA|TRBJ2-6|TRBV7-9|NA
TGTGCCAGCAGCTTAGTGGGGAGCTCTGGGGCCAACGTCCTGACTTTC
CASSLVGSSGANVLTF
>TRBD2|TRBJ2-1|TRBV25-1|NA
TGTGCCAGCAGTGAAGGCACTAGGAGCGGGGTCTTC
CASSEGTRSGVF
>NA|TRBJ1-1|TRBV14|NA
TGTGCCAGCACCACGGGAGGGGAGGACACTGAAGCTTTCTTT
CASTTGGEDTEAFF
>NA|TRBJ2-6|TRBV10-2|NA
TGCGCCAGCAGGGAACCGGGACTGGACTCTGGGGCCAACGTCCTGACTTTC
CASREPGLDSGANVLTF
>TRBD2|TRBJ2-5|TRBV7-9|once
TGTGCCAGCAGCTCTTCTAGCGGAAGGGATCATGACTTC
CASSSSSGRDHDF
>NA|TRBJ2-3|TRBV11-2|once
TGTGCCAGCAGCTTAGCGAGGGGGTCGAATACGCAGTATTTT
CASSLARGSNTQYF
>TRBD2|TRBJ2-1|TRBV27|NA
TGTGCCAGCAGTTTAGCGGGAGGTAGGACTATATACAATGAGCAGTTCTTC
CASSLAGGRTIYNEQFF
>NA|TRBJ2-1|TRBV7-9|NA
TGTGCCAGCAGCACGGCGGGCGTACCTTACAATGAGCAGTTCTTC
CASSTAGVPYNEQFF
>TRBD1|TRBJ1-6|TRBV5-4|NA
TGTGCCAGCAGCCTGGCGGGACAGGGAGGTAGTTCACCCCTCCACTTT
CASSLAGQGGSSPLHF
>TRBD1|TRBJ1-6|TRBV14|NA
TGTGCCAGCAGCCACCGGGACAGGAATTCACCCCTCCACTTT
CASSHRDRNSPLHF
>NA|TRBJ2-7|TRBV6-1|once
TGTGCCAGCAGTGAAGGGGCCACCGAGCAGTACTTC
CASSEGATEQYF
>TRBD1|TRBJ2-2|TRBV18|NA
TGTGCCAGCTCACTGACGCCGGGACAGGGCACCGGGGAGCTGTTTTTT
CASSLTPGQGTGELFF
>NA|TRBJ2-7|TRBV19|NA
TGTGCCAGTAGCGAACGGGACACTATCTCCTACGAGCAGTACTTC
CASSERDTISYEQYF